What follows are 18 T cell receptor beta chains derived from one specimen sequenced in a study of OX40 agonist ivuxolimab in advanced cancers. Only in-frame clones appear in the TCRdb table, and some are missing; sequencing was by immunoSEQ multiplex PCR. Counted here are some 69,000 clones, 85% to 90% occurring once; the ten biggest clones make up about 11%. Sequencing used CD4+ or CD8+ T cells sorted from blood, obtained in a trial of the OX40 agonist ivuxolimab. The receptors derive from an adult with an advanced solid tumor such as melanoma, head and neck, liver or kidney cancer.

The rearrangement uses TRBV18 and TRBJ1-5; D is uncertain. The CDR3 consists of 13 residues. Trimming took off 3 bases at V and 4 bases at J, with 7 bases between the two ends. CDR1 is KGHSH and CDR2 is LQKENI in the germline V gene. The CDR3 protein is CASSPHKNQPQHF. CDR3 in DNA: TGTGCCAGCTCACCCCATAAGAATCAGCCCCAGCATTTT.

This clone turned up a few times. The chain couples TRBV18 to TRBJ1-1; possibly TRBD1 for D (5 bases). CDR1 KGHSH and CDR2 LQKENI come from the germline V gene. CDR3 size: 13 residues. Deletions cut 5 bases from V and 2 bases from J, with 9 bases between. CDR3 nucleotide sequence: TGTGCCAGCTCATTAACAGGTAACACTGAAGCTTTCTTT. This encodes CASSLTGNTEAFF.

V gene TRBV5-4 combines with J gene TRBJ2-5; 11 nucleotides line up with TRBD2. The CDR3 sequence is 15 residues long. V dropped 4 bases and J dropped 2; count of bases not matched to a gene: 4. The germline V gene encodes CDR1 SGHNT and CDR2 YYREEE (reference sequence). The CDR3 DNA reads TGTGCCAGCAGCACCAGGACTAGCGGGCAAGAGACCCAGTACTTC. It translates to CASSTRTSGQETQYF.

The chain carries TRBV5-1 and TRBJ1-4; perhaps TRBD1 as D (5 bases). Germline CDR1 reads SGHRS; CDR2 reads YFSETQ. The CDR3 sequence is 15 residues long. V lost 4 bases and J 4 bases, leaving 14 bases between the germline ends. The CDR3 bases are TGCGCCAGCAGCGGGAGTGGGGGAAATAATGAAAAACTGTTTTTT. Amino acids: CASSGSGGNNEKLFF.

The V and J genes are TRBV7-8 and TRBJ2-3, with D uncertain. Germline values: CDR1 SGHVS, CDR2 FQNEAQ. V shed 5 bases and J shed 7 bases, with 22 bases lying between them. The CDR3 contains 16 residues. CDR3 sequence: CASSPHGPNPEHTQYF. The CDR3 region has the DNA TGTGCCAGCAGCCCCCACGGACCCAACCCGGAACATACGCAGTATTTT.

The gene calls are TRBV19 and TRBJ2-1; 13 bases line up with TRBD2. J lost 8 bases, V lost 5 bases, and 12 bases had no gene match. In germline, CDR1 is LNHDA, CDR2 SQIVND (reference sequence). This CDR3 has 17 residues. The CDR3 region is CASSGGPLAGGRDEQFF. CDR3 nucleotide sequence: TGTGCCAGTAGTGGAGGGCCACTAGCGGGAGGGAGGGATGAGCAGTTCTTC.

This clone was found a few times. The chain uses TRBV5-1 and TRBJ1-1; no clear D gene. Germline lookup yields CDR1 SGHRS and CDR2 YFSETQ. Trimming took 1 base from V and 10 from J, leaving 14 bases between them. This CDR3 comprises 13 residues. CDR3 sequence reads: CASSLSGAGIAFF. The CDR3 DNA reads as TGCGCCAGCAGCTTGAGTGGAGCGGGTATAGCTTTCTTT.

As DNA, the CDR3 is TGTGCCAGCAGCGACCGAACAGGGTACACAGATACGCAGTATTTT. This sequence encodes CASSDRTGYTDTQYF. The rearrangement joins TRBV9 to TRBJ2-3; a possible D gene is TRBD1 (6 bases). Germline V gene data show CDR1 as SGDLS and CDR2 as YYNGEE. This CDR3 contains 15 residues. With 3 bases removed from V and 2 bases from J, the gap between germline ends came to 13 bases.

The chain employs TRBV6-5 and TRBJ2-1, with D possibly being TRBD2 (6 bases). Germline V gives CDR1 MNHEY, CDR2 SVGAGI. V shed 6 bases and J shed 3 bases, with 12 bases lying between them. CDR3 size: 14 residues. The CDR3: CASRDYPGYNEQFF. DNA for the CDR3: TGTGCCAGCAGGGACTATCCCGGCTACAATGAGCAGTTCTTC.

This clone was observed a handful of times. This chain links TRBV18 with TRBJ2-7; 8 nucleotides agree with TRBD1. The germline CDR1 and CDR2 sequences are KGHSH and LQKENI. CDR3 length: 15 residues. Trimming removed 4 bases from V and 6 bases from J; junction bases left unmatched: 11. The CDR3 sequence is CASSLIRDRGSEQYF. The CDR3 DNA reads as TGTGCCAGCTCACTTATACGTGACAGGGGTTCCGAGCAGTACTTC. Full variable domain (missing parts from reference TRBV18 and TRBJ2-7): NAGVMQNPRHLVRRRGQEARLRCSPMKGHSHVYWYRQLPEEGLKFMVYLQKENIIDESGMPKERFSAEFPKEGPSILRIQQVVRGDSAAYFCASSLIRDRGSEQYFGPGTRLTVT.

J is TRBJ2-5 and V is TRBV7-9, with no clear D. CDR1 and CDR2 from the germline V gene are SEHNR and FQNEAQ (reference sequence). The CDR3 consists of 13 residues. V lost 5 bases and J lost 2, with 9 bases in between. CDR3 loop: CASSLGLQETQYF. Here the CDR3 DNA reads TGTGCCAGCAGCCTCGGGCTACAAGAGACCCAGTACTTC.

V gene TRBV19 combines with J gene TRBJ2-1; 8 positions match TRBD2. The CDR3 runs to 16 residues. CDR1 is LNHDA, CDR2 SQIVND, per germline (reference sequence). V was pared by 7 bases and J by 6 bases, with 14 bases of the junction left unmatched. CDR3 nucleotides: TGTGCCAGTACCTATCCGGCAACTAGCGGATTCAATGAGCAGTTCTTC. It translates to CASTYPATSGFNEQFF.

This clone came up once. V and J are TRBV29-1 and TRBJ2-1; D is unclear. The CDR3 spans 11 residues. V lost 4 bases to trimming and J lost 4 bases, with 5 bases between them. Germline V gives CDR1 SQVTM, CDR2 ANQGSEA. The CDR3 sequence is CSVVGYNEQFF. Written as DNA, the CDR3 is TGCAGCGTTGTGGGATACAATGAGCAGTTCTTC.

V and J are TRBV7-9 and TRBJ2-5, with 7 bases that match TRBD2. Germline-derived CDR1 and CDR2 are SEHNR and FQNEAQ (reference sequence). The CDR3 is 15 amino acids. Germline trimming cut 2 bases from V and 7 bases from J; bases unmatched to any gene: 10. The CDR3 DNA sequence: TGTGCCAGCAGCTTAAGCGGGATGGCCCGAGGGACCCAGTACTTC. This sequence encodes CASSLSGMARGTQYF.

The chain joins TRBV5-1 to TRBJ2-1, with TRBD2 identical over 7 bases. The CDR3 has 14 residues. V dropped 1 base and J dropped 7; count of bases not matched to a gene: 5. CDR1 is SGHRS, CDR2 YFSETQ, per germline. CDR3 in amino acids: CASSLPGGLNEQFF. For the CDR3, the DNA is TGCGCCAGCAGCTTGCCGGGAGGCTTGAATGAGCAGTTCTTC.

This clone has only one observation. V and J are TRBV6-1 and TRBJ1-4; D is unresolved. Trimming took off 1 base at V and 0 bases at J, with 18 bases between the two ends. From germline, CDR1 is MNHNS and CDR2 SASEGT. This CDR3 has 19 amino acids. The CDR3 loop reads CASSEDLIWGASTNEKLFF. In DNA, the CDR3 is TGTGCCAGCAGTGAAGATCTCATTTGGGGAGCGTCAACTAATGAAAAACTGTTTTTT.

This clone was seen a single time. This chain connects TRBV18 to TRBJ2-7; 7 bases agree with TRBD1. CDR3 length: 15 residues. The V gene end was trimmed by 3 bases and the J gene end by 4 bases; junction bases not matched to a gene: 9. Germline CDR1 KGHSH, CDR2 LQKENI. CDR3 bases: TGTGCCAGCTCACCCCAGGGACAGAGCCGGTACGAGCAGTACTTC. Translation gives CASSPQGQSRYEQYF.

The chain uses TRBV7-6 and TRBJ2-7; D is ambiguous. Germline V CDR1 and CDR2: SGHVS, FNYEAQ. V was clipped by 5 bases and J by 4 bases, with 18 bases between them. The CDR3 is 15 residues long. The CDR3 reads CASSRTVAELYEQYF. The CDR3 coding sequence is TGTGCCAGCAGCCGAACGGTAGCTGAATTATACGAGCAGTACTTC.